The clone carrying this T cell receptor (beta chain) was seen once. Its antigen remains unidentified. Deletions cut 5 bases from V and 1 base from J, with 9 bases between. Per the germline V gene, CDR1 is SNHLY and CDR2 is FYNNEI. The CDR3 covers 14 residues. CD45RO+ cells plus CCR7-negative CD45RA+ TemRA cells formed CD8 memory. These data belong to a study of shared clonotypes between healthy human individuals. Study findings and constraints: Roughly 5% of naive CD4 clonotypes were shared across four donors. Larger estimated richness was generally recorded for naive subsets relative to memory subsets.

Once extracted for a subset, genomic DNA was divided evenly among several immunoSEQ plates. The repertoire was sequenced with immunoSEQ multiplex PCR; TCRdb's copy has only in-frame clones and lacks some. This table has roughly 660,000 clones, around 91% appearing once. The sequenced material came from memory CD8+ T cells from PBMCs. Subset in this sample: CD45RO+ cells pooled with CCR7-negative TemRA cells. The rearrangement links TRBV2 to TRBJ2-1; D unresolved. The clonotype originates from a man aged 18 to 29 in good health. Some clones in this sample may be carry-over from other donors' samples. The CDR3 nucleotides are TGTGCCAGCAGTCCGGCCTCTTCCTACAATGAGCAGTTCTTC. This sequence encodes CASSPASSYNEQFF.